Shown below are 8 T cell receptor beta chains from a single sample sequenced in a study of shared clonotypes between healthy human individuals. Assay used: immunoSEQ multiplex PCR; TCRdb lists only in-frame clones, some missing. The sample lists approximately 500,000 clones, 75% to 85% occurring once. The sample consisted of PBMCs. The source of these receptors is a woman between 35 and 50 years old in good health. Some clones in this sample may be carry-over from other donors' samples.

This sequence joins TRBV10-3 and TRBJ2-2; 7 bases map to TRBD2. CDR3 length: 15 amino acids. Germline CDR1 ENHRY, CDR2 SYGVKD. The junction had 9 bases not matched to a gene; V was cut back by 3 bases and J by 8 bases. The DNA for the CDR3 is TGTGCCATCAGTGACTCCGGGAGGTCTGCTGGGGAGCTGTTTTTT. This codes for CAISDSGRSAGELFF.

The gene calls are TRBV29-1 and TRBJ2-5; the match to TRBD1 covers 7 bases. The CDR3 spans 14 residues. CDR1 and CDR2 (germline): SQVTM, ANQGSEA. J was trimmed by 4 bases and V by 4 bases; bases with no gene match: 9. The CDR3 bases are TGCAGCGTTGGTAGAGAGGGGGCGGGAGAGACCCAGTACTTC. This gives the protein CSVGREGAGETQYF.

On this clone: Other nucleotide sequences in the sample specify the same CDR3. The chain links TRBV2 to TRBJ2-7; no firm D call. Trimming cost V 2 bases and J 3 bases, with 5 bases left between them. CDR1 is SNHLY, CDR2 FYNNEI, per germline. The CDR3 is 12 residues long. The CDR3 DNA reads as TGTGCCAGCAGTGAATGGGACTACGAGCAGTACTTC. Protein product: CASSEWDYEQYF.

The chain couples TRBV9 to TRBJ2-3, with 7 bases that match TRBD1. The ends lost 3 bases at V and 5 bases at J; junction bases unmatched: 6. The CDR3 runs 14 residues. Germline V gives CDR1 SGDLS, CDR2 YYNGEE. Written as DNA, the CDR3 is TGTGCCAGCAGCGACGACAGGGCTGGAGATACGCAGTATTTT. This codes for CASSDDRAGDTQYF. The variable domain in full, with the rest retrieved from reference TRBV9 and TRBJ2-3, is DSGVTQTPKHLITATGQRVTLRCSPRSGDLSVYWYQQSLDQGLQFLIQYYNGEERAKGNILERFSAQQFPDLHSELNLSSLELGDSALYFCASSDDRAGDTQYFGPGTRLTVL.

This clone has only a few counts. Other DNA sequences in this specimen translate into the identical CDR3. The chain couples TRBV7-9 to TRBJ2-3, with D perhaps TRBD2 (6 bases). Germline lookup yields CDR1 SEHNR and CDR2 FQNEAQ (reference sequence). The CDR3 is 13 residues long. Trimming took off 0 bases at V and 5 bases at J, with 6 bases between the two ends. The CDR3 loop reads CASSLAGGDTQYF. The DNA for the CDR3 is TGTGCCAGCAGCTTAGCGGGAGGAGATACGCAGTATTTT. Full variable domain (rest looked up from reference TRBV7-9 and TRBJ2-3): DTGVSQNPRHKITKRGQNVTFRCDPISEHNRLYWYRQTLGQGPEFLTYFQNEAQLEKSRLLSDRFSAERPKGSFSTLEIQRTEQGDSAMYLCASSLAGGDTQYFGPGTRLTVL.

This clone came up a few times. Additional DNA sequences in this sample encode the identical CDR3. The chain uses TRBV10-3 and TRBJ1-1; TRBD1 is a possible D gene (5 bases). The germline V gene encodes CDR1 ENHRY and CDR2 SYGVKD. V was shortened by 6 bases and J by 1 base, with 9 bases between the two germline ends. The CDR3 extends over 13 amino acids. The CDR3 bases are TGTGCCATCAGCGGGACGGCGAACACTGAAGCTTTCTTT. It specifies CAISGTANTEAFF.

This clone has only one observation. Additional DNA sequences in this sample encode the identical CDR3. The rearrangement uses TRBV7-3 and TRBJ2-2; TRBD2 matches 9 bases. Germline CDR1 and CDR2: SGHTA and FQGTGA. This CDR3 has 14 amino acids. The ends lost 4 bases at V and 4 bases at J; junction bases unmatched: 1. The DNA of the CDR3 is TGTGCCAGCAGCTCGGGACTAGCCACCGGGGAGCTGTTTTTT. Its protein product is CASSSGLATGELFF. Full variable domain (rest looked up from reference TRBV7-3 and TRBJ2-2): GAGVSQTPSNKVTEKGKYVELRCDPISGHTALYWYRQSLGQGPEFLIYFQGTGAADDSGLPNDRFFAVRPEGSVSTLKIQRTERGDSAVYLCASSSGLATGELFFGEGSRLTVL.

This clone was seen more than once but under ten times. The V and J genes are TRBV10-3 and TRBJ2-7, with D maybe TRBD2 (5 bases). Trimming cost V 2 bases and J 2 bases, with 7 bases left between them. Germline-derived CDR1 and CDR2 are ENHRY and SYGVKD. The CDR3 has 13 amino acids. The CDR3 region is CAISEGLAYEQYF. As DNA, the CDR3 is TGTGCCATCAGTGAGGGACTCGCCTACGAGCAGTACTTC.